This note documents a single T cell receptor (beta chain) sequence. The antigen is unknown. These data are taken from a study of T cells in Graves' hyperthyroidism and ophthalmopathy. Germline CDR1 and CDR2: SGHTA and FQGNSA. There are 16 residues in the CDR3. The junction had 9 bases not matched to a gene; V was cut back by 5 bases and J by 0 bases. Overall study findings and caveats: Ophthalmopathy, as predicted by the model, came a median around 6 months after the prediction.

What was amplified from RNA transcripts were TCR beta CDR3 regions. The HTBI primer set drove a first-round RT-PCR of the TCR CDR3. TCRdb re-derived calls from the multiplex PCR reads in MiXCR, one entry per CDR3 protein. Altogether under 400,000 distinct CDR3 sequences are present, 15% to 20% being singletons, with the ten largest covering about 49%. This chain uses TRBV7-2 with TRBJ1-2; 7 bases are a match to TRBD1. This clonotype was obtained from a woman aged 50 to 60 with Graves' hyperthyroidism. Source material: blood. The CDR3 DNA sequence: TGTGCCAGCAGCGCTGGGAGGGGGCGAACTAACTATGGCTACACCTTC. Its translation: CASSAGRGRTNYGYTF.